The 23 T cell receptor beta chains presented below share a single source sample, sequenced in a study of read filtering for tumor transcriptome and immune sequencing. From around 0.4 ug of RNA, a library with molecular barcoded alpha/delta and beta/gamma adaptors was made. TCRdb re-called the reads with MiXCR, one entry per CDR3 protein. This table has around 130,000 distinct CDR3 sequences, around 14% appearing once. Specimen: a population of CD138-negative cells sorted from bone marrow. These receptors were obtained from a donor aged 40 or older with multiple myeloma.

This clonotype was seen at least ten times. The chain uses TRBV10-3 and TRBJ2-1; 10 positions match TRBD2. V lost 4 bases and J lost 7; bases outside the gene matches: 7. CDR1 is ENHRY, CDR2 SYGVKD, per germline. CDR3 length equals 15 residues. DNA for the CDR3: TGTGCCATCAGTGGTGGACTAGCGGCGAGGAATGAGCAGTTCTTC. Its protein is CAISGGLAARNEQFF.

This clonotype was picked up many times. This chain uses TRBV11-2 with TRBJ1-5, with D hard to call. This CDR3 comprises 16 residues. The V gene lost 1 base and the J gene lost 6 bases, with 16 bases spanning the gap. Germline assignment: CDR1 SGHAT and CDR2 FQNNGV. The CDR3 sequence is CASSLVVAGVRQPQHF. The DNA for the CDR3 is TGTGCCAGCAGCTTAGTAGTGGCAGGTGTGCGTCAGCCCCAGCATTTT.

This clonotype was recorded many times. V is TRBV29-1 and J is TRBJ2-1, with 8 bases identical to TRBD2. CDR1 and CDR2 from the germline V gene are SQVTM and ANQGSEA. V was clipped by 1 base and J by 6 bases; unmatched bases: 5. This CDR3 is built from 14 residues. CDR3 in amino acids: CSVEGSGRSNEQFF. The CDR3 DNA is TGCAGCGTTGAAGGGAGCGGGAGAAGCAATGAGCAGTTCTTC.

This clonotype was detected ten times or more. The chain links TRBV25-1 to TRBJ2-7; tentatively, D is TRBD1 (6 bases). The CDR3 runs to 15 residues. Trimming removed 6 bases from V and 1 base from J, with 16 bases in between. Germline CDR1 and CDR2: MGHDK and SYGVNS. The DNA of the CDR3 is TGTGCCAGCAGCTCTCACAGGGACCAATCCTACGAGCAGTACTTC. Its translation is CASSSHRDQSYEQYF.

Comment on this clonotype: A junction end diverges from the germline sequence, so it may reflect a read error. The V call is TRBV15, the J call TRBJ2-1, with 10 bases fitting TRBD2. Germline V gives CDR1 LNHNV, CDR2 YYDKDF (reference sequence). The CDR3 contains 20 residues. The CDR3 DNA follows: TGTGCCTCCAGTCTCCGGACTAGCGGTGCGGCGGGGAGCTCCTACAATGAGCAGTTCTTC. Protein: CASSLRTSGAAGSSYNEQFF.

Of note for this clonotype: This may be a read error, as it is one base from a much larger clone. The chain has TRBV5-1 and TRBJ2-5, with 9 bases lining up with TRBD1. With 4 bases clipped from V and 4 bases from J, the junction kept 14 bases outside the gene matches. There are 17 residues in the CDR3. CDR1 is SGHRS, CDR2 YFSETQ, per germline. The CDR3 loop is CASSQEGGTGTGETQYF. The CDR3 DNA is TGCGCCAGCAGCCAGGAGGGCGGGACAGGGACCGGAGAGACCCAGTACTTC.

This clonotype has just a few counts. CDR3 in amino acids: CASSRRLAGRGQETQYF. The CDR3 DNA is TGTGCCAGCAGCCGCCGTCTAGCGGGGAGGGGGCAAGAGACCCAGTACTTC. The rearrangement joins TRBV7-2 to TRBJ2-5, with 9 positions matching TRBD2. Germline V lookup: CDR1 SGHTA, CDR2 FQGNSA. J gave up 2 bases and V 5 bases, and 12 bases lay outside the gene matches. This CDR3 has 17 residues.

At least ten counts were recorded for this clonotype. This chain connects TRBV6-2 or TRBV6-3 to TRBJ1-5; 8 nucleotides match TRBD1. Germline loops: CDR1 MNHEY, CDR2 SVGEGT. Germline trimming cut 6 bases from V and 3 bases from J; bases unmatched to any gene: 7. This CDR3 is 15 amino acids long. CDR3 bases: TGTGCCAGCAGGAAGACAGGGGACAACAATCAGCCCCAGCATTTT. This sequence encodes CASRKTGDNNQPQHF.

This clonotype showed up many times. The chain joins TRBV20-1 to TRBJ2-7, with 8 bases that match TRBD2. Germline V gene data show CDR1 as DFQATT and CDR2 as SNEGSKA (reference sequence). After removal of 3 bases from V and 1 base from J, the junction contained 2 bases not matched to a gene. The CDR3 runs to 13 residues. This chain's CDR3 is CSARTSESYEQYF. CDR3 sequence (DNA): TGCAGTGCTAGGACTAGCGAATCCTACGAGCAGTACTTC.

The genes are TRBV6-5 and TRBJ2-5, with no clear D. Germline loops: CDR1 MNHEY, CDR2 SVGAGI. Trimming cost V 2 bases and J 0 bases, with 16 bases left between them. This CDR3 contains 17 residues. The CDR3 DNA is TGTGCCAGCAGTTACAGAAGTGTGAAGGGATACCAAGAGACCCAGTACTTC. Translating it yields CASSYRSVKGYQETQYF.

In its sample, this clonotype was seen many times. The CDR3 DNA reads TGCGCCAGCAGCCTAAGGACGGGGTCGAGGACTGAAGCTTTCTTT. Protein sequence: CASSLRTGSRTEAFF. J is TRBJ1-1 and V is TRBV5-1; D ambiguous. Trimming shortened V by 4 bases and J by 5 bases, and 18 bases separated the two germline ends. The V gene's germline CDR1 is SGHRS and CDR2 YFSETQ. The CDR3 spans 15 residues.

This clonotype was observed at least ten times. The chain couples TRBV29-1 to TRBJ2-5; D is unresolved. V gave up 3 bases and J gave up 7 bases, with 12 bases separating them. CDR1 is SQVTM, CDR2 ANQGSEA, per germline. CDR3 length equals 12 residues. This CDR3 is CSVEEILGTQYF. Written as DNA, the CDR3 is TGCAGCGTTGAGGAGATTTTGGGGACCCAGTACTTC.

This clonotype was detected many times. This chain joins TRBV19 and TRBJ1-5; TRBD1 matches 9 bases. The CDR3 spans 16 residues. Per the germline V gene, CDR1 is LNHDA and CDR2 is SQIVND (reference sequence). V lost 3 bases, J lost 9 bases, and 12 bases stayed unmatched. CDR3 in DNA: TGTGCCAGTAGTATCGCGGGACAGGGATTTAGTGGGCCCCAGCATTTT. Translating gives CASSIAGQGFSGPQHF.

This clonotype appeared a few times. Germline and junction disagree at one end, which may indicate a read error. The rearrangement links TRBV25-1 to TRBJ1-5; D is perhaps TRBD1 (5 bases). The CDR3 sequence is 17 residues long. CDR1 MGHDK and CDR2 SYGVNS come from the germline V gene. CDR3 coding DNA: TGTGCCAGCAGTGAAACTCCCGAGACAGCCCCCGGGCAGCCCCGGCATTTT. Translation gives CASSETPETAPGQPRHF.

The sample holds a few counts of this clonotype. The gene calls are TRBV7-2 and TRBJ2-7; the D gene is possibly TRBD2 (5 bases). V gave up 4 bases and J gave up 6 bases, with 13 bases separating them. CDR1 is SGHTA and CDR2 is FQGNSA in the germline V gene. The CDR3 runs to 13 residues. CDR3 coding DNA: TGTGCCAGCAGCTCTGAGGGAGTAGTCGAGCAGTACTTC. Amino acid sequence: CASSSEGVVEQYF. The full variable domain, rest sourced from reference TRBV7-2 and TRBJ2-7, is GAGVSQSPSNKVTEKGKDVELRCDPISGHTALYWYRQSLGQGLEFLIYFQGNSAPDKSGLPSDRFSAERTGGSVSTLTIQRTQQEDSAVYLCASSSEGVVEQYFGPGTRLTVT.

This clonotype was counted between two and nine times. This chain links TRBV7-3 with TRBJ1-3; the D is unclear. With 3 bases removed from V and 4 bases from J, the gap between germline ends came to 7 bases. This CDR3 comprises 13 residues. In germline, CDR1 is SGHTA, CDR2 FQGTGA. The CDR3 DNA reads TGTGCCAGCAGCTTGGACGGAGGAAACACCATATATTTT. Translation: CASSLDGGNTIYF. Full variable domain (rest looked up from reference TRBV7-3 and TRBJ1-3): GAGVSQTPSNKVTEKGKYVELRCDPISGHTALYWYRQSLGQGPEFLIYFQGTGAADDSGLPNDRFFAVRPEGSVSTLKIQRTERGDSAVYLCASSLDGGNTIYFGEGSWLTVV.

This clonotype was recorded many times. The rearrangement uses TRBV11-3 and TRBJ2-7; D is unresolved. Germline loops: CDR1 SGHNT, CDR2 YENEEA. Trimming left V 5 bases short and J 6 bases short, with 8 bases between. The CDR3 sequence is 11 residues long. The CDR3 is CASSHSREQYF. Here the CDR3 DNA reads TGTGCCAGCAGCCACTCCCGCGAGCAGTACTTC.

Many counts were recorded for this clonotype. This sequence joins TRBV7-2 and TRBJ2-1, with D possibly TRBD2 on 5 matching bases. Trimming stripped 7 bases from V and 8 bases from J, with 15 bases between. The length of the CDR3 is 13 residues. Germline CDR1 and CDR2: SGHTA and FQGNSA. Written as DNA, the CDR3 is TGTGCCAGCACCTCGCCGTTCGGGGATGAGCAGTTCTTC. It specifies CASTSPFGDEQFF.

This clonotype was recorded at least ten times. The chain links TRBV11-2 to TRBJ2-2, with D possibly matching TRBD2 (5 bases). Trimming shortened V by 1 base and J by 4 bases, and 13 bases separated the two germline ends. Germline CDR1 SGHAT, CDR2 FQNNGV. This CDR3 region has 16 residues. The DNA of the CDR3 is TGTGCCAGCAGCTTAGCCCCGGGGAAGACCACCGGGGAGCTGTTTTTT. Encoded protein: CASSLAPGKTTGELFF.

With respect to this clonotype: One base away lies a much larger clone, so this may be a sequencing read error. The CDR3 bases are TGTGCCAGCAGCTTAGAACCGGGACCCACAGATACGCAGTATTTT. It codes for CASSLEPGPTDTQYF. The chain is built from TRBV7-6 and TRBJ2-3, with D perhaps assigned TRBD1 or TRBD2 (5 bases each). Trimming pared 1 base from V and 2 bases from J, leaving 10 bases between. Germline V lookup: CDR1 SGHVS, CDR2 FNYEAQ. CDR3 length: 15 amino acids.

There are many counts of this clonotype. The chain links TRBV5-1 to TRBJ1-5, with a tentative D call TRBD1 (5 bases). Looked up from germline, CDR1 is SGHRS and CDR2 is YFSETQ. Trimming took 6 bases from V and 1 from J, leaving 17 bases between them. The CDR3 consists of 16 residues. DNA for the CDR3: TGCGCCAGCAACCGGGACCTCATGGACAGCAATCAGCCCCAGCATTTT. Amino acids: CASNRDLMDSNQPQHF.

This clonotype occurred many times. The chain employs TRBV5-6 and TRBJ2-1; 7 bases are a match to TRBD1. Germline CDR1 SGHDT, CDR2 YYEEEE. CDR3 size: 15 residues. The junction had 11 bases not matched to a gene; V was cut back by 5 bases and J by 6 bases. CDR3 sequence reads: CASSSIPGTANEQFF. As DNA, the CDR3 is TGTGCCAGCAGTTCAATACCCGGGACAGCCAATGAGCAGTTCTTC.

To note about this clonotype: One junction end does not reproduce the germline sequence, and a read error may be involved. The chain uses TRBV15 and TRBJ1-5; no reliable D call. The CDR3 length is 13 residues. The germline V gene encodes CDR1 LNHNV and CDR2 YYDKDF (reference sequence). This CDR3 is CATSTARKQPQHF. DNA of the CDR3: TGTGCCACGTCGACGGCTCGCAAGCAGCCCCAGCATTTT.